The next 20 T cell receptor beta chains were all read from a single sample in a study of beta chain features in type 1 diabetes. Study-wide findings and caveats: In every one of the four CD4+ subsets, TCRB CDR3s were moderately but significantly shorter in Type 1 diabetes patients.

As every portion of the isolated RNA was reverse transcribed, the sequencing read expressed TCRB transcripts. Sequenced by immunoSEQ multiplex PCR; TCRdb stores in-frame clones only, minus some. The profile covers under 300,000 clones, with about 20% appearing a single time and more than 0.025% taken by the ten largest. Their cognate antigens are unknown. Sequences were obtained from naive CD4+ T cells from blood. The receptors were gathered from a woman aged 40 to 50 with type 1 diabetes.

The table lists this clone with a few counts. In DNA form, the CDR3 reads TGTGCCTGGAGACGGAGTAGCCCGAATGAGCAGTTCTTC. The encoded protein is CAWRRSSPNEQFF. V is TRBV30 and J is TRBJ2-1; no firm D call. The CDR3 is 13 amino acids. Germline CDR1 GTSNPN, CDR2 SVGIG (reference sequence). With 3 bases removed from V and 7 bases from J, the gap between germline ends came to 13 bases.

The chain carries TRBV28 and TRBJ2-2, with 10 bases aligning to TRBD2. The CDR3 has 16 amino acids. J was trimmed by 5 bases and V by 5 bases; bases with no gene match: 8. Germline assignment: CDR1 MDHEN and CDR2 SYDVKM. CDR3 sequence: CASSMIGLAETGELFF. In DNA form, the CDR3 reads TGTGCCAGCAGTATGATCGGACTAGCGGAGACCGGGGAGCTGTTTTTT. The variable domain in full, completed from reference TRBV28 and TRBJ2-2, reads DVKVTQSSRYLVKRTGEKVFLECVQDMDHENMFWYRQDPGLGLRLIYFSYDVKMKEKGDIPEGYSVSREKKERFSLILESASTNQTSMYLCASSMIGLAETGELFFGEGSRLTVL.

The CDR3 reads CSVVGTNSYNEQFF. The CDR3 DNA is TGCAGCGTTGTAGGGACTAACTCCTACAATGAGCAGTTCTTC. This sequence joins TRBV29-1 and TRBJ2-1, with 7 bases that match TRBD2. Germline V gene sequence: CDR1 SQVTM, CDR2 ANQGSEA. The CDR3 runs 14 residues. Trimming at V came to 4 bases and at J to 0 bases, leaving 3 bases not matched to a gene.

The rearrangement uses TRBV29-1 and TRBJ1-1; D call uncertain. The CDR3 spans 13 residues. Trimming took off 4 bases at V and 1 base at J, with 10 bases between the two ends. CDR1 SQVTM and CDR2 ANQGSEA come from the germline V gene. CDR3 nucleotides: TGCAGCGTTGTTAGACAAAGGAACACTGAAGCTTTCTTT. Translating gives CSVVRQRNTEAFF.

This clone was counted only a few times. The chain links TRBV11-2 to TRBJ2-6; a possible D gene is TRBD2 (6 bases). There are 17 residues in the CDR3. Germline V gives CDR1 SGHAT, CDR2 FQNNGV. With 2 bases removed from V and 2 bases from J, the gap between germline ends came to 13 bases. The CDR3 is CASSLFARGAGANVLTF. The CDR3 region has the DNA TGTGCCAGCAGCTTATTCGCGCGGGGCGCTGGGGCCAACGTCCTGACTTTC.

The CDR3 is CASSLAQGNTGELFF. The CDR3 nucleotides are TGTGCCAGCAGCTTGGCGCAGGGGAACACCGGGGAGCTGTTTTTT. This chain joins TRBV7-9 and TRBJ2-2, with D tentatively TRBD1 (5 bases). Looked up from germline, CDR1 is SEHNR and CDR2 is FQNEAQ (reference sequence). The CDR3 spans 15 residues. V was trimmed by 3 bases and J by 1 base, leaving 9 bases between them.

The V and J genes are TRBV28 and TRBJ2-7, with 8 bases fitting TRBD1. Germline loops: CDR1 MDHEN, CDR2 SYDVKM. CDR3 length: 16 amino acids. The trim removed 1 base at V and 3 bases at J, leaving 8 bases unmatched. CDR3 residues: CASSLFPRTGFYEQYF. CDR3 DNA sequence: TGTGCCAGCAGTTTATTCCCCCGGACAGGGTTCTACGAGCAGTACTTC.

The CDR3 coding sequence is TGCGCCAGCAGCCGGCTAGTAGCGGGGGGACTCACAGATACGCAGTATTTT. Its translation: CASSRLVAGGLTDTQYF. The J gene is TRBJ2-3, the V gene TRBV4-3; 10 nucleotides match TRBD2. The CDR3 spans 17 residues. CDR1 LGHNA and CDR2 YSLEER come from the germline V gene. The V gene end was trimmed by 4 bases and the J gene end by 2 bases; junction bases not matched to a gene: 9.

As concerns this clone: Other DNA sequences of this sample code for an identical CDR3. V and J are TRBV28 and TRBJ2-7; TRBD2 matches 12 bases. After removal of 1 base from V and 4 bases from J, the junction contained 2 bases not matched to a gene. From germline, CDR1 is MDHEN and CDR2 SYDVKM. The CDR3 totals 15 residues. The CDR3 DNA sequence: TGTGCCAGCAGTTTATCCGGACTAGCGGGATACGAGCAGTACTTC. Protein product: CASSLSGLAGYEQYF.

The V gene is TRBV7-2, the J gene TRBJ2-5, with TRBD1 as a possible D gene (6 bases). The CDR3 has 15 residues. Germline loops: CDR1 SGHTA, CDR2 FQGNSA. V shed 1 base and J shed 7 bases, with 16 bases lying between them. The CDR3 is CASSLVHPGVSTQYF. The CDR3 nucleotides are TGTGCCAGCAGCTTAGTTCACCCAGGGGTTTCGACCCAGTACTTC.

In nucleotides, the CDR3 is TGTGCCAGCTCACCACCCCCCGGGACAGGAGACGAGCAGTACTTC. This translates into CASSPPPGTGDEQYF. The rearrangement joins TRBV18 to TRBJ2-7; 8 bases match TRBD1. Germline CDR1 reads KGHSH; CDR2 reads LQKENI. V gave up 0 bases and J gave up 5 bases; unmatched junction bases: 6. CDR3 length: 15 amino acids.

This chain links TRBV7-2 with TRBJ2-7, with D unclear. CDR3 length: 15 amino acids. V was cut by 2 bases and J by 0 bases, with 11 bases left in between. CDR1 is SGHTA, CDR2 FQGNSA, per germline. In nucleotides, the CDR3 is TGTGCCAGCAGCTTAACCCCTCGGAGCTCCTACGAGCAGTACTTC. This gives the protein CASSLTPRSSYEQYF.

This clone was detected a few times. The CDR3 is CASSLTSGGGTDTQYF. The CDR3 nucleotides are TGTGCCAGCAGCCTAACTAGCGGAGGGGGCACAGATACGCAGTATTTT. V usage is TRBV7-9 and J usage is TRBJ2-3; 8 bases fit TRBD2. Germline values: CDR1 SEHNR, CDR2 FQNEAQ (reference sequence). V lost 5 bases to trimming and J lost 1 base; unmatched junction nucleotides: 8. There are 16 residues in the CDR3.

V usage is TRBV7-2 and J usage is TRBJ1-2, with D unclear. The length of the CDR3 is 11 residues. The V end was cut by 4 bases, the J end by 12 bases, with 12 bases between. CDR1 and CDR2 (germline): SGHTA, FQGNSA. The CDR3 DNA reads TGTGCCAGCAGCTCCCAGGTGGGAGACACCTTC. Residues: CASSSQVGDTF.

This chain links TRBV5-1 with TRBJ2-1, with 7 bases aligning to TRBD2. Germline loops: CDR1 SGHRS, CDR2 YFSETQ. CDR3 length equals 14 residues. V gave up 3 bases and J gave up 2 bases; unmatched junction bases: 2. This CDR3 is CASSSSGTYNEQFF. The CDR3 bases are TGCGCCAGCAGCTCAAGCGGGACCTACAATGAGCAGTTCTTC.

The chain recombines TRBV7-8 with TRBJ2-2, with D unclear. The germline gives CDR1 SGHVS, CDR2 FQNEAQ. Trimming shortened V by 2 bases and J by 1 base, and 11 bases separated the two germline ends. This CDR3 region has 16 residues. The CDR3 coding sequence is TGTGCCAGCAGCTTATCCCCTCTAGGGAACACCGGGGAGCTGTTTTTT. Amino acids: CASSLSPLGNTGELFF.

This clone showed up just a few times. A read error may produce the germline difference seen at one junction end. Here the CDR3 DNA reads TGTGCCATCAGTGACCGGCAGGGGATTAACTTC. As protein: CAISDRQGINF. J is TRBJ2-7 and V is TRBV10-3; possible D gene TRBD1, 6 bases. Germline V CDR1 and CDR2: ENHRY, SYGVKD. CDR3 size: 11 residues.

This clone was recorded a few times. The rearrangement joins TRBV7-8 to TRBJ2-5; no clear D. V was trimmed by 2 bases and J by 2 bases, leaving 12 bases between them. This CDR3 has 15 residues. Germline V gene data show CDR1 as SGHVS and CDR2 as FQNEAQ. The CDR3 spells CASSLIVVLQETQYF. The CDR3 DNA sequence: TGTGCCAGCAGCTTAATTGTGGTACTTCAAGAGACCCAGTACTTC.

The CDR3 DNA reads as TGCAGCTGGACAGGGAACACTGAAGCTTTCTTT. It yields the protein CSWTGNTEAFF. The J gene is TRBJ1-1, the V gene TRBV29-1, with TRBD1 identical over 7 bases. Germline lookup yields CDR1 SQVTM and CDR2 ANQGSEA. The CDR3 runs to 11 residues. J was trimmed by 1 base and V by 8 bases; bases with no gene match: 1.

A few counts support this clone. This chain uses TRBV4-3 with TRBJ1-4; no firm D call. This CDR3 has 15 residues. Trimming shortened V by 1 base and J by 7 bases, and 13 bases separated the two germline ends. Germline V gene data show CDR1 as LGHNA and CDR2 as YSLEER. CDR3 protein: CASSQGQGRTEKLFF. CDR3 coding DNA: TGCGCCAGCAGCCAAGGCCAAGGGAGGACTGAAAAACTGTTTTTT.